The T cell receptor (beta chain) described here comes from a study of blood T cell repertoires in COVID-19. Study overall: The United States, Italy and Spain supplied acute and convalescent COVID-19 samples. PBMCs, B-cell-depleted T cells, or T cells provided the cDNA or gDNA that made up the material.

In Seattle, patients joined the study during active infection and were tracked longitudinally. In the source study's methods: Reference gene primer amplification gave estimated nucleated cell counts. Profiling relied on immunoSEQ multiplex PCR, and the TCRdb table lists in-frame clones only, not all of them. V and J calls and clone size come straight from that table; D and trimming were deduced from the DNA. The repertoire holds 250,000 to 400,000 clones, with more than 70% as singletons. Germline V gives CDR1 SGHKS, CDR2 YYEKEE (reference sequence). V lost 5 bases to trimming and J lost 8 bases, with 16 bases between them. This CDR3 is built from 13 residues.

V usage is TRBV5-5 and J usage is TRBJ1-1; D is undetermined. This sequence originates from a young woman with COVID-19, enrolled during active disease. The sequencing sample was made of peripheral blood. In DNA, the CDR3 is TGTGCCAGCAGTAGATGGTCGCGGGAAGAAGCTTTCTTT. Encoded protein: CASSRWSREEAFF.